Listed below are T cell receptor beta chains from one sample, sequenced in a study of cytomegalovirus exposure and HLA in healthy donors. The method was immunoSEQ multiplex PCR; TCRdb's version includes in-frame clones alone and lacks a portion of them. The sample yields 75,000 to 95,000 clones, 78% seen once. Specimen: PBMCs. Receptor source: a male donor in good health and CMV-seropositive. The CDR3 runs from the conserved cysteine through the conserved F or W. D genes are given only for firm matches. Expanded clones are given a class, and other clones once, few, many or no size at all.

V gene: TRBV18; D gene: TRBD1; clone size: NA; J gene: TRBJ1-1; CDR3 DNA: TGTGCCAGCTCACTTCCAGGGGGCGCGGGCACTGAAGCTTTCTTT; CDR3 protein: CASSLPGGAGTEAFF
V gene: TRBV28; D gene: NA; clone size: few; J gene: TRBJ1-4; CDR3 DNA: TGTGCCAGCAGGACAGCGAATGAAAAACTGTTTTTT; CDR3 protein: CASRTANEKLFF
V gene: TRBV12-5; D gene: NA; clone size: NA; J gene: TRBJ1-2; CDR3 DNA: TGTGCTAGTGGTTTGCCTCCAGCCCTGTCACTAACCTTC; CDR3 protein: CASGLPPALSLTF
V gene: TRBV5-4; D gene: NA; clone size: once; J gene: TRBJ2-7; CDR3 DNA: TGTGCCAGCAGCTTGGAGGTAGCGTCGAGCTCCTACGAGCAGTACTTC; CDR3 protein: CASSLEVASSSYEQYF
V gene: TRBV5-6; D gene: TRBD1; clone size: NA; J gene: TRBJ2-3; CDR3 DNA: TGTGCCAGCAGGGATTATACAGGGGGACCCACAGATACGCAGTATTTT; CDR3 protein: CASRDYTGGPTDTQYF
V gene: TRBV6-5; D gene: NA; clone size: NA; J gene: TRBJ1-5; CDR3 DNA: TGTGCCAGCAGTTACAGGGGTAGCAATCAGCCCCAGCATTTT; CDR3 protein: CASSYRGSNQPQHF
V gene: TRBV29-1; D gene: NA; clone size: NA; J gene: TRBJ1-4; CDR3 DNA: TGCAGCGTTGAAGCTGCCAACACCGGGAAACTGTTTTTT; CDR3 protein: CSVEAANTGKLFF
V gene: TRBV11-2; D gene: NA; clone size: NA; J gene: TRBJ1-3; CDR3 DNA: TGTGCCAGCAGCTTAATCCCGGGGGGAAACACCATATATTTT; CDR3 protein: CASSLIPGGNTIYF
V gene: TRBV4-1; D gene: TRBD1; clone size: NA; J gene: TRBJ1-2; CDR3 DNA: TGCGCCACTTTGGACAGGGACTATGGCTACACCTTC; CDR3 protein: CATLDRDYGYTF
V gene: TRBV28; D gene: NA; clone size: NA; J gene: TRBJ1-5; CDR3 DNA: TGTGCCAGCAGCGGGGGAAATAGCAATCAGCCCCAGCATTTT; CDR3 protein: CASSGGNSNQPQHF
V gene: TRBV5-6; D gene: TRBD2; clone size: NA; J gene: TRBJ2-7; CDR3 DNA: TGTGCCAGCAGCTTCCTACTAGCGGGAAGCTACGAGCAGTACTTC; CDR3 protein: CASSFLLAGSYEQYF
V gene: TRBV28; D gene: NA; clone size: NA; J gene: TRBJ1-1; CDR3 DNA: TGTGCCAGCAGTTTACGGGTTGGCGGGGGGTCCACTGAAGCTTTCTTT; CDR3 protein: CASSLRVGGGSTEAFF